This is a list of T cell receptor beta chains from one sample in a study of T cell responses to AZD1222 COVID-19 vaccine. Here immunoSEQ multiplex PCR was the method, and the copy in TCRdb shows in-frame clones only, minus some. The table lists approximately 140,000 clones, 91% of them singletons. Sequenced material: peripheral blood, taken 28 days after the second AZD1222 dose. Source of these receptors: an adult who received the AZD1222 COVID-19 vaccine. Each CDR3 is given with its conserved first and last residue. A D gene is named only where the DNA matches it firmly.

TRBJ2-7 TRBV11-3 TRBD1 TGTGCCAGCAGCCACCCCTACGGGGACAGTCCCTACGAGCAGTACTTC CASSHPYGDSPYEQYF
TRBJ2-5 TRBV20-1 NA TGCAGTCCACTTCAGGGGGAGACCCAGTACTTC CSPLQGETQYF
TRBJ2-1 TRBV19 TRBD2 TGTGCCAGTAGTATCGGGGTAGCGGGATCCCGCTACAATGAGCAGTTCTTC CASSIGVAGSRYNEQFF
TRBJ1-5 TRBV4-1 NA TGCGCCAGCAGCCGGAGCGGGAATAGCAATCAGCCCCAGCATTTT CASSRSGNSNQPQHF
TRBJ1-1 TRBV29-1 NA TGCAGCGTCGGGGGGGGCACTGAAGCTTTCTTT CSVGGGTEAFF
TRBJ2-7 TRBV4-1 NA TGCGCCAGCAGCCAAGGCGTCTGGCGCTACGAGCAGTACTTC CASSQGVWRYEQYF
TRBJ2-7 TRBV12-5 NA TGTGCTAGTGGTTTGCCTCAAGGCCACAAGGACGAGCAGTACTTC CASGLPQGHKDEQYF
TRBJ1-2 TRBV18 NA TGTGCCAGCTCACCTTCTGAGGGTCGTAACTATGGCTACACCTTC CASSPSEGRNYGYTF
TRBJ2-5 TRBV3-1/TRBV3-2 NA TGTGCCAGCAGCCAAGCCCAGACAAGAGAGGCCCAGTACTTC CASSQAQTREAQYF
TRBJ1-5 TRBV7-2 NA TGTGCCAGCAGCCCGGCGGGGGGATACGGTCAGCCCCAGCATTTT CASSPAGGYGQPQHF
TRBJ2-7 TRBV6-1 NA TGTGCCAGCAGTGAAAGGGGGGACAGCTCCTACGAGCAGTACTTC CASSERGDSSYEQYF
TRBJ1-1 TRBV11-3 NA TGTGCCAGCAGCTTAGAATGGAGGGGTAGAGTCACTGAAGCTTTCTTT CASSLEWRGRVTEAFF
TRBJ2-1 TRBV9 TRBD2 TGTGCCAGCAGCGTCACTAGCGGGAGGGCCTTTGGCAATGAGCAGTTCTTC CASSVTSGRAFGNEQFF
TRBJ1-1 TRBV29-1 NA TGCAGCGTTGCTAGGGAACACACTGAAGCTTTCTTT CSVAREHTEAFF
TRBJ1-1 TRBV27 TRBD1 TGTGCCAGCAGTTTACTGGGACAGACTGAAGCTTTCTTT CASSLLGQTEAFF
TRBJ2-3 TRBV5-6 NA TGTGCCAGCAGCCCGGGGACATTCCGCGGAGATACGCAGTATTTT CASSPGTFRGDTQYF
TRBJ2-1 TRBV7-2 NA TGTGCCAGCAGCCCTCCCGGACTTTCCATCGAGCAGTTCTTC CASSPPGLSIEQFF
TRBJ2-5 TRBV20-1 TRBD1 TGCAGTGCTAGTAGGGACAGGGGAGGAGGCCAGTACTTC CSASRDRGGGQYF
TRBJ2-7 TRBV5-6 NA TGTGCCAGCAGCTCCATCGCCCCACTGATGACCTACGAGCAGTACTTC CASSSIAPLMTYEQYF
TRBJ2-7 TRBV9 NA TGTGCCAGCAGCGCCTTGGACGGACCCTACGAGCAGTACTTC CASSALDGPYEQYF
TRBJ2-5 TRBV6-2/TRBV6-3 TRBD2 TGTGCCAGCAGCGAAGGATGGACTAGCGGGCCTATGTACCAAGAGACCCAGTACTTC CASSEGWTSGPMYQETQYF
TRBJ2-1 TRBV7-8 NA TGTGCCAGCTCCGTACGTACCTCCTACAATGAGCAGTTCTTC CASSVRTSYNEQFF
TRBJ2-1 TRBV3-1/TRBV3-2 TRBD2 TGTGCCAGCAGCCAAGGCGGACTAGCGGATTACAATGAGCAGTTCTTC CASSQGGLADYNEQFF
TRBJ1-3 TRBV19 NA TGTGCCAGTAGTATGGGGCTTGAAGGAAACACCATATATTTT CASSMGLEGNTIYF
TRBJ1-1 TRBV10-3 TRBD1 TGTGCCATCAGTGTAGGGACAGGCGATTTGGGAGCTTTCTTT CAISVGTGDLGAFF